This T cell receptor beta chain is from a study of early T cells in non-severe SARS-CoV-2 infection. On the study more broadly: Unsorted whole-blood RNA was sequenced in bulk, leaving chains unpaired.

Points from the study as a whole: Lookups in VDJdb leaned toward anti-spike CD8 responses and missed private and CD4 specificities.

Regarding this clonotype: Its antigen is not known.

Each cDNA molecule carried a unique molecular identifier. TCRdb itself ran the 5' RACE reads through MiXCR, one entry per CDR3 protein. The table has some 87,000 distinct CDR3 sequences, roughly 15% seen once; the top ten hold approximately 1.3%. Trimming pared 7 bases from V and 0 bases from J, leaving 12 bases between. The CDR3 runs to 15 residues. In germline, CDR1 is MNHEY, CDR2 SMNVEV (reference sequence). The chain recombines TRBV27 with TRBJ2-2; D perhaps matches TRBD2 (6 bases). The clonotype was recovered from an adult who was a healthcare worker with PCR-confirmed SARS-CoV-2 infection or an uninfected control (not recorded which). Sequencing input: whole blood. The CDR3 DNA follows: TGTGCCAGCACCCTGGGGGGAGCGAACACCGGGGAGCTGTTTTTT. It translates to CASTLGGANTGELFF.